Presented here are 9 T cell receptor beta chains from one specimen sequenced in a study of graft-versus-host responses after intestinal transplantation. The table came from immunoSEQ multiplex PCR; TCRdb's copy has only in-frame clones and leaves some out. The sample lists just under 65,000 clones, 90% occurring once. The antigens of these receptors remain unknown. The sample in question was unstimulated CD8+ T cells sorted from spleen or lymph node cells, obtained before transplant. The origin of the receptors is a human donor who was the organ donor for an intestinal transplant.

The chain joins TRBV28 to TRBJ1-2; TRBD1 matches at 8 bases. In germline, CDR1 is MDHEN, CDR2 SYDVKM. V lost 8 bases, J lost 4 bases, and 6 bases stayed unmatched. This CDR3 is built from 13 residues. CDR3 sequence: CASRGTGAYGYTF. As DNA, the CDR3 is TGTGCCAGCCGTGGGACAGGCGCCTATGGCTACACCTTC.

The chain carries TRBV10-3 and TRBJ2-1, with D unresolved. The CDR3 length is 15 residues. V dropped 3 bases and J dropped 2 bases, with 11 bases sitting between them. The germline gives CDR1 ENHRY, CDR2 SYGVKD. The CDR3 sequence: CAISEGSDPYNEQFF. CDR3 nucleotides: TGTGCCATCAGTGAAGGAAGCGATCCCTACAATGAGCAGTTCTTC.

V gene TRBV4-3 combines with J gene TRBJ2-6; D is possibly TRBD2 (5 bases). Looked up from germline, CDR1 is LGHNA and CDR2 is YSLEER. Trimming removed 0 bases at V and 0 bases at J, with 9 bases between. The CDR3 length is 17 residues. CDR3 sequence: CASSQEYGGSGANVLTF. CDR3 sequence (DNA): TGCGCCAGCAGCCAAGAATATGGAGGCTCTGGGGCCAACGTCCTGACTTTC.

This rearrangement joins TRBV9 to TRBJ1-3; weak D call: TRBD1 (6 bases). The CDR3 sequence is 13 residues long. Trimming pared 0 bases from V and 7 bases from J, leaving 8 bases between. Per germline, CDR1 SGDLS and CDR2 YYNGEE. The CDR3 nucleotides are TGTGCCAGCAGCGTAGCAACAGGGAACACCATATATTTT. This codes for CASSVATGNTIYF.

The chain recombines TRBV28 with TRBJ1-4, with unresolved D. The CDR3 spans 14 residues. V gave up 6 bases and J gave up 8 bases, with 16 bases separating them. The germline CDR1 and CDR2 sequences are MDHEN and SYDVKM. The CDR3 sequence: CASSSSGAVEKLFF. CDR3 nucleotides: TGTGCCAGCAGCTCTAGCGGCGCGGTAGAAAAACTGTTTTTT.

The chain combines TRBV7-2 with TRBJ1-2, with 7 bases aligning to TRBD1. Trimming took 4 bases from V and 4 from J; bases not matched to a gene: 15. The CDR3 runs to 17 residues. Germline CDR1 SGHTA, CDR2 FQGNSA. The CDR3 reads CASSSPGQRLRSYGYTF. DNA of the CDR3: TGTGCCAGCAGCTCTCCGGGACAGCGCCTCCGTAGCTATGGCTACACCTTC.

The CDR3 DNA follows: TGTGCCAGTAGTTGGGGCAGAGGCTACGAGCAGTACTTC. It is translated as CASSWGRGYEQYF. The V call is TRBV19, the J call TRBJ2-7; D is possibly TRBD1 (5 bases). Germline assignment: CDR1 LNHDA and CDR2 SQIVND (reference sequence). The length of the CDR3 is 13 residues. The V end was cut by 5 bases, the J end by 3 bases, with 11 bases between.

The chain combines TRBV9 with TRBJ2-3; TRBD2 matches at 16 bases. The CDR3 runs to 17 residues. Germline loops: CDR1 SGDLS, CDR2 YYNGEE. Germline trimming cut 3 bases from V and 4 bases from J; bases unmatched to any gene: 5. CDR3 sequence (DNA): TGTGCCAGCAGCGCGGGGACTAGCGGGAGGGCCCCAGATACGCAGTATTTT. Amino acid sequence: CASSAGTSGRAPDTQYF.

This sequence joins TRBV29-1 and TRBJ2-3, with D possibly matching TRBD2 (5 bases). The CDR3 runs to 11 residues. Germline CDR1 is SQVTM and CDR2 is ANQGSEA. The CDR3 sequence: CNAGRSDTQYF. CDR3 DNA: TGCAACGCGGGTCGGTCAGATACGCAGTATTTT.